Listed here are 5 T cell receptor beta chains from one sample, sequenced in a study of cytomegalovirus exposure and HLA in healthy donors. TCRdb's table, derived via immunoSEQ multiplex PCR, lists solely in-frame clones and lacks some. The table records under 250,000 clones, roughly 84% of them present only once. What was sequenced was PBMCs. These TCRs come from a woman under 30 in good health and CMV-seropositive.

The chain carries TRBV6-1 and TRBJ2-1; perhaps TRBD2 as D (5 bases). In germline, CDR1 is MNHNS, CDR2 SASEGT. With 1 base removed from V and 4 bases from J, the gap between germline ends came to 8 bases. The CDR3 sequence is 14 residues long. CDR3 residues: CASSEVRVYNEQFF. In DNA, the CDR3 is TGTGCCAGCAGTGAAGTGCGGGTTTACAATGAGCAGTTCTTC.

The chain couples TRBV11-2 to TRBJ2-5, with a weak D call TRBD1 (5 bases). From germline, CDR1 is SGHAT and CDR2 FQNNGV. V was pared by 2 bases and J by 2 bases, with 12 bases between. This CDR3 contains 15 residues. Here the CDR3 reads CASSLSLTEQETQYF. The CDR3 DNA is TGTGCCAGCAGCTTAAGTCTGACAGAACAAGAGACCCAGTACTTC.

The chain recombines TRBV29-1 with TRBJ2-3; 11 bases map to TRBD1. V lost 4 bases to trimming and J lost 5 bases; unmatched junction nucleotides: 8. CDR3 length: 15 residues. The germline V gene encodes CDR1 SQVTM and CDR2 ANQGSEA. CDR3 in DNA: TGCAGCGTTGCTTTCACCGGGACAGGGGGAGATACGCAGTATTTT. This encodes CSVAFTGTGGDTQYF.

This chain links TRBV19 with TRBJ2-1; the D is unclear. Per the germline V gene, CDR1 is LNHDA and CDR2 is SQIVND (reference sequence). Trimming took off 5 bases at V and 4 bases at J, with 3 bases between the two ends. This CDR3 region has 11 residues. CDR3 sequence (DNA): TGTGCCAGTAGTCATTACAATGAGCAGTTCTTC. Amino acids: CASSHYNEQFF.

CDR3 in DNA: TGCGCCAGCAGCTTCTCGCCTAATATCGCAACTAATGAAAAACTGTTTTTT. This encodes CASSFSPNIATNEKLFF. V gene TRBV5-1 combines with J gene TRBJ1-4; D uncertain. The CDR3 totals 17 residues. The germline CDR1 and CDR2 sequences are SGHRS and YFSETQ. The germline V and J ends were trimmed by 2 bases and 0 bases, with 14 bases remaining between them.